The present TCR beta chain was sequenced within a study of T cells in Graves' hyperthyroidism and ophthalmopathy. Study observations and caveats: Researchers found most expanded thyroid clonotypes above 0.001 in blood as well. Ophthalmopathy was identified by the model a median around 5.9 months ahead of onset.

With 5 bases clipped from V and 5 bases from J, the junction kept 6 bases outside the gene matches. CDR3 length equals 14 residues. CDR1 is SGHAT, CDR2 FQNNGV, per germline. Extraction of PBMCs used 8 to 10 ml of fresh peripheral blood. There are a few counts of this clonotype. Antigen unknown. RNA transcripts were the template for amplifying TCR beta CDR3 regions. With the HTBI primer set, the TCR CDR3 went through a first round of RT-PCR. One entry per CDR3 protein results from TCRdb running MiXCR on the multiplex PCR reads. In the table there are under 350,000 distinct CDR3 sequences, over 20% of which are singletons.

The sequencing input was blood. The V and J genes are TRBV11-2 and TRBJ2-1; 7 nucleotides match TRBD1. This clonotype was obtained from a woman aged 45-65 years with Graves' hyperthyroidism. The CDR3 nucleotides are TGTGCCAGCAGCCAAATACAGGGGAACAATGAGCAGTTCTTC. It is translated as CASSQIQGNNEQFF.